A single sample gave rise to the 11 T cell receptor beta chains below, sequenced in a study of T cell responses to AZD1222 COVID-19 vaccine. Measured with immunoSEQ multiplex PCR; TCRdb has only the in-frame clones, and not every one. This table holds about 180,000 clones, about 86% found once. The specimen comprised peripheral blood, sampled 28 days after the second AZD1222 dose. The receptors stem from an adult who received the AZD1222 COVID-19 vaccine.

This chain uses TRBV28 with TRBJ2-1; weak D call: TRBD2 (6 bases). Germline V gives CDR1 MDHEN, CDR2 SYDVKM. The length of the CDR3 is 17 residues. Trimming took 7 bases from V and 3 from J, leaving 22 bases between them. The CDR3 reads CASKKTGAGRFYNEQFF. The CDR3 DNA sequence: TGTGCCAGCAAAAAAACGGGAGCGGGCCGATTCTACAATGAGCAGTTCTTC.

V gene TRBV2 combines with J gene TRBJ1-1, with TRBD1 matching 10 bases. Germline CDR1 and CDR2: SNHLY and FYNNEI. Unmatched junction bases numbered 1, after V lost 6 bases and J lost 3 bases. This CDR3 has 13 residues. The CDR3 nucleotides are TGTGCCAGCAGGACAGGGGGCTACACTGAAGCTTTCTTT. Encoded protein: CASRTGGYTEAFF.

This clone has just one count. V and J are TRBV5-3 and TRBJ2-7; no definite D call. TRBV5-3 is recorded as an ORF, its role being uncertain. CDR3 length equals 12 residues. V dropped 0 bases and J dropped 3 bases, with 4 bases sitting between them. The CDR3 region is CARSLDSYEQYF. The CDR3 DNA reads TGTGCCAGAAGCTTGGACAGCTACGAGCAGTACTTC.

This chain joins TRBV3-1 (or the pseudogene TRBV3-2) and TRBJ2-1; the D is unclear. Germline V gives CDR1 LGHDT, CDR2 YNNKEL (reference sequence). The CDR3 extends over 13 amino acids. V lost 1 base and J 10 bases, leaving 11 bases between the germline ends. CDR3 nucleotides: TGTGCCAGCAGCCAAGTACCAGAAGGAGAGCAGTTCTTC. Translation: CASSQVPEGEQFF.

This sequence joins TRBV9 and TRBJ1-2, with D perhaps matching TRBD1 (6 bases). Trimming removed 0 bases at V and 2 bases at J, with 14 bases between. The CDR3 is 16 amino acids. Germline V gene lookup returns CDR1 SGDLS and CDR2 YYNGEE. The CDR3 loop is CASSVEQQGFNYGYTF. The CDR3 bases are TGTGCCAGCAGCGTAGAGCAACAGGGATTCAACTATGGCTACACCTTC.

The chain couples TRBV30 to TRBJ1-5, with D tentatively TRBD1 (5 bases). Looked up from germline, CDR1 is GTSNPN and CDR2 is SVGIG (reference sequence). The CDR3 totals 13 residues. Trimming removed 5 bases from V and 3 bases from J, with 11 bases in between. CDR3 sequence: CAWGTGNNQPQHF. The CDR3 nucleotides read TGTGCCTGGGGGACGGGCAACAATCAGCCCCAGCATTTT.

This chain uses TRBV28 with TRBJ1-2; the D gene is possibly TRBD1 (5 bases). V shed 6 bases and J shed 4 bases, with 15 bases lying between them. CDR1 and CDR2 from the germline V gene are MDHEN and SYDVKM. CDR3 size: 14 residues. CDR3 sequence: CASRLGAGSYGYTF. The DNA of the CDR3 is TGTGCCAGCAGGTTAGGTGCAGGGTCCTATGGCTACACCTTC.

The chain joins TRBV4-3 to TRBJ2-2; weak D call: TRBD1 (7 bases). Germline values: CDR1 LGHNA, CDR2 YSLEER. The CDR3 contains 15 residues. The V end lost 1 base, the J end lost 9 bases, and 15 bases lay between the germline ends. The CDR3 region is CASSQAWQGGWELFF. The CDR3 nucleotides read TGCGCCAGCAGCCAAGCTTGGCAGGGGGGCTGGGAGCTGTTTTTT.

The V and J genes are TRBV9 and TRBJ2-1; TRBD2 matches at 11 bases. Germline V gene data show CDR1 as SGDLS and CDR2 as YYNGEE. With V trimmed by 4 bases and J by 4 bases, 10 bases remained unmatched. There are 17 residues in the CDR3. CDR3 nucleotides: TGTGCCAGCAGCCAGACTAGCGGGAACCTCCGGTACAATGAGCAGTTCTTC. This gives the protein CASSQTSGNLRYNEQFF. The full variable domain, with the rest looked up from reference TRBV9 and TRBJ2-1, is DSGVTQTPKHLITATGQRVTLRCSPRSGDLSVYWYQQSLDQGLQFLIQYYNGEERAKGNILERFSAQQFPDLHSELNLSSLELGDSALYFCASSQTSGNLRYNEQFFGPGTRLTVL.

This chain joins TRBV29-1 and TRBJ2-2; tentative D call: TRBD1 (7 bases). Per the germline V gene, CDR1 is SQVTM and CDR2 is ANQGSEA. Trimming took off 6 bases at V and 6 bases at J, with 17 bases between the two ends. The length of the CDR3 is 14 residues. CDR3 DNA sequence: TGCAGCGTGCGGAGACAGGGAGGTCCCGGGGAGCTGTTTTTT. Translated, it gives CSVRRQGGPGELFF.

The J gene is TRBJ1-3, the V gene TRBV9; possible D gene TRBD1, 5 bases. V was trimmed by 4 bases and J by 1 base, leaving 18 bases between them. This CDR3 region has 17 residues. Per the germline V gene, CDR1 is SGDLS and CDR2 is YYNGEE. As DNA, the CDR3 is TGTGCCAGCAGCTTAAGAGACAGTTGGGTTTCTGGAAACACCATATATTTT. Translating it yields CASSLRDSWVSGNTIYF.